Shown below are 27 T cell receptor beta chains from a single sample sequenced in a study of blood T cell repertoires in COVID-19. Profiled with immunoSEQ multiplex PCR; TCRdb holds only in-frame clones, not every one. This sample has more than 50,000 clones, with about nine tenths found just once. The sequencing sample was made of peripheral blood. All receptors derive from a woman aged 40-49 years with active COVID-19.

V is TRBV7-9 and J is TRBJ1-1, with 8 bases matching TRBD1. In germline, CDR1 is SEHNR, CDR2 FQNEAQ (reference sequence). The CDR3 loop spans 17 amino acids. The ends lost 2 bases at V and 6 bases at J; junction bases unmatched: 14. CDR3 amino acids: CASSLWTGIPTRPEAFF. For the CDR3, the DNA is TGTGCCAGCAGCTTATGGACAGGGATACCAACGAGACCTGAAGCTTTCTTT.

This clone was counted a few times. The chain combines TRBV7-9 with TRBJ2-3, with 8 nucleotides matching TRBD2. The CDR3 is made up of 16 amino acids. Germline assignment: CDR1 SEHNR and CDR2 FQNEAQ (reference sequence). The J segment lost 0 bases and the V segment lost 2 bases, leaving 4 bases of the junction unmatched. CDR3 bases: TGTGCCAGCAGCTTAACACTAGCGGCTAGCACAGATACGCAGTATTTT. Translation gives CASSLTLAASTDTQYF. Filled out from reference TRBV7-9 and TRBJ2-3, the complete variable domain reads DTGVSQNPRHKITKRGQNVTFRCDPISEHNRLYWYRQTLGQGPEFLTYFQNEAQLEKSRLLSDRFSAERPKGSFSTLEIQRTEQGDSAMYLCASSLTLAASTDTQYFGPGTRLTVL.

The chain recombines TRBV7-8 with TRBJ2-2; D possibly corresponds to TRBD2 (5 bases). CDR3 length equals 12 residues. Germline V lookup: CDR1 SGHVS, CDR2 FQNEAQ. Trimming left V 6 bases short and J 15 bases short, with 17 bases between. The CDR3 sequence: CASSPITGSMFF. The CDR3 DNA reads TGTGCCAGCAGTCCCATAACGGGGTCGATGTTTTTT.

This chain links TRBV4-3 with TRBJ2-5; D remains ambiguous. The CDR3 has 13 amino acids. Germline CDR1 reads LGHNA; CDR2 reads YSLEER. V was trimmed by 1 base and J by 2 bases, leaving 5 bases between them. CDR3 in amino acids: CASSQGEQETQYF. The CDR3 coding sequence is TGCGCCAGCAGCCAAGGCGAGCAAGAGACCCAGTACTTC.

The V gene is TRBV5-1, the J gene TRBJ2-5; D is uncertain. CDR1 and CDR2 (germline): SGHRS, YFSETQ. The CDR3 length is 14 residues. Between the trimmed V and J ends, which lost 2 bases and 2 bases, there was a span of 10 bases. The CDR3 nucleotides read TGCGCCAGCAGCTTAACAGTGTCGCAAGAGACCCAGTACTTC. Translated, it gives CASSLTVSQETQYF.

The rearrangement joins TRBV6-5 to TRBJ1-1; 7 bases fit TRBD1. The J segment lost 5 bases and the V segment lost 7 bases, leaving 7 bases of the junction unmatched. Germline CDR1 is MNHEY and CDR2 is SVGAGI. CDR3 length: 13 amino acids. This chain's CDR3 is CASKVAGGTEAFF. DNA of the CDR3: TGTGCCAGCAAGGTTGCAGGGGGGACTGAAGCTTTCTTT.

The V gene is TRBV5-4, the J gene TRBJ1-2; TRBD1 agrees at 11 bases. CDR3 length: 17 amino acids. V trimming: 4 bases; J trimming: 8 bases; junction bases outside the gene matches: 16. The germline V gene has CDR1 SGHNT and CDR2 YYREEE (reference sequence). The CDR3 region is CASSERDRGLPVRGYTF. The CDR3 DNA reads TGTGCCAGCAGCGAACGGGACAGGGGGTTGCCCGTGCGGGGCTACACCTTC.

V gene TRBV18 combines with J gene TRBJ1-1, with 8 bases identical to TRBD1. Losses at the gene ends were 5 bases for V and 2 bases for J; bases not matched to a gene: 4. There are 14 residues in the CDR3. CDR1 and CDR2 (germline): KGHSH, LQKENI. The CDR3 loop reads CASSLGQGNTEAFF. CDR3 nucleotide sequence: TGTGCCAGCTCATTAGGACAGGGCAACACTGAAGCTTTCTTT.

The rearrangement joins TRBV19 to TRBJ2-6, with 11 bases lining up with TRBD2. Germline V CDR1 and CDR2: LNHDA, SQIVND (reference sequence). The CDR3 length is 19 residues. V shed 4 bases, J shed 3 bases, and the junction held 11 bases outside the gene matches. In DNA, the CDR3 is TGTGCCAGTAGTACCTACTTTAGCGGGGGGGCTTATGGGGCCAACGTCCTGACTTTC. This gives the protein CASSTYFSGGAYGANVLTF.

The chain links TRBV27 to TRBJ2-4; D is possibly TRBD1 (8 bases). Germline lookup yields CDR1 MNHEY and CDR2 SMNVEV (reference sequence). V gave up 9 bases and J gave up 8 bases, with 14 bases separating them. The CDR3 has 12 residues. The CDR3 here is CASGQGGDIQYF. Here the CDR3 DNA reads TGTGCCAGTGGACAGGGAGGGGACATTCAGTACTTC.

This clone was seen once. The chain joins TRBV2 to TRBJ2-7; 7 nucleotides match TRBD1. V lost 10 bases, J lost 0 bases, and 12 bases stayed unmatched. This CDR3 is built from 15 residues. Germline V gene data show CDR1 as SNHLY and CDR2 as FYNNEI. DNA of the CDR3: TGTGCCACACAACTTGGGGGACAGAACTCCTACGAGCAGTACTTC. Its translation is CATQLGGQNSYEQYF.

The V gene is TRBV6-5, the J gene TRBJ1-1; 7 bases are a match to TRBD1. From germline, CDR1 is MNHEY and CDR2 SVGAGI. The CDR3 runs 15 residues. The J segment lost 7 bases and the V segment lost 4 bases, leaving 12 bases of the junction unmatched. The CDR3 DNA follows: TGTGCCAGCAGTTCTCACCGCGGACAGGCAGTTGAAGCTTTCTTT. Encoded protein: CASSSHRGQAVEAFF.

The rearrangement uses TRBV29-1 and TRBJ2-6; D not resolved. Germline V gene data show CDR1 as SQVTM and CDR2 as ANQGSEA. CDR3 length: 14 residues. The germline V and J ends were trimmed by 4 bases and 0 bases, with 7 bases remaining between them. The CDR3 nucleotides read TGCAGCGTTGTGTCCGGCTCTGGGGCCAACGTCCTGACTTTC. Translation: CSVVSGSGANVLTF.

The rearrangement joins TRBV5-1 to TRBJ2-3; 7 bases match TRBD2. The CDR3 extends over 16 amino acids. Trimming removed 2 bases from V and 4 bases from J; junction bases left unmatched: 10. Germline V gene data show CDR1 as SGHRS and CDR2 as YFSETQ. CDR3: CASSLATGGGADTQYF. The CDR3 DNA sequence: TGCGCCAGCAGCTTAGCGACGGGAGGAGGAGCAGATACGCAGTATTTT.

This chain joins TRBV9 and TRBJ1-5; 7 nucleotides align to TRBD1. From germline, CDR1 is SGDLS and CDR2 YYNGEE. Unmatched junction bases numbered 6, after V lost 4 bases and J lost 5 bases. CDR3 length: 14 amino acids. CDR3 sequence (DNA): TGTGCCAGCAGCAGCACAGGGGAGCATCAGCCCCAGCATTTT. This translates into CASSSTGEHQPQHF.

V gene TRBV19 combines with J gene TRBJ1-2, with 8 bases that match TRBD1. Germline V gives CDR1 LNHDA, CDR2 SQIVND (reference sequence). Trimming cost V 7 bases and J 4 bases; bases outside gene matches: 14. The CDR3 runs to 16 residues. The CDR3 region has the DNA TGTGCCAGTACCAGACCGGGACAGGCCACACTCTATGGCTACACCTTC. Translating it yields CASTRPGQATLYGYTF.

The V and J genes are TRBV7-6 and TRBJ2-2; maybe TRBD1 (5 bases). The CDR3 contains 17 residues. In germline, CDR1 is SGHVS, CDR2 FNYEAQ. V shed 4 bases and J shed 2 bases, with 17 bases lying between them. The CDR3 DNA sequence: TGTGCCAGCAGCTCAAGGGGTTTGGGCCGAAACACCGGGGAGCTGTTTTTT. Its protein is CASSSRGLGRNTGELFF.

The CDR3 spells CASSLVGVDTSPLHF. The CDR3 DNA reads as TGTGCCAGCAGCTTGGTAGGGGTTGACACCTCACCCCTCCACTTT. The chain carries TRBV5-4 and TRBJ1-6; tentatively, D is TRBD1 (5 bases). This CDR3 comprises 15 residues. The V and J ends lost 0 bases and 10 bases respectively, with 14 bases between them. From germline, CDR1 is SGHNT and CDR2 YYREEE (reference sequence).

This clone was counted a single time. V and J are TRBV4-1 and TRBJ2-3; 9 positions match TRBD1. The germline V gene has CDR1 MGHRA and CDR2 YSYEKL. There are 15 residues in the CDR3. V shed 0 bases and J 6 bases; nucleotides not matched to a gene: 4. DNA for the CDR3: TGCGCCAGCAGCCAAGAAAATGGACAGGGGGATACGCAGTATTTT. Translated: CASSQENGQGDTQYF.

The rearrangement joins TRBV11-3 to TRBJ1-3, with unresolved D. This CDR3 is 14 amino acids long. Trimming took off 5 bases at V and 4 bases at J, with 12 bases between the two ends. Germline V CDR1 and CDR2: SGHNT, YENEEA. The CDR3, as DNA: TGTGCCAGCAGCGGAGGGTCCCAAGGAAACACCATATATTTT. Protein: CASSGGSQGNTIYF. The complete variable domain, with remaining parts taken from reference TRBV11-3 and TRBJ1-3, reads EAGVVQSPRYKIIEKKQPVAFWCNPISGHNTLYWYLQNLGQGPELLIRYENEEAVDDSQLPKDRFSAERLKGVDSTLKIQPAELGDSAVYLCASSGGSQGNTIYFGEGSWLTVV.

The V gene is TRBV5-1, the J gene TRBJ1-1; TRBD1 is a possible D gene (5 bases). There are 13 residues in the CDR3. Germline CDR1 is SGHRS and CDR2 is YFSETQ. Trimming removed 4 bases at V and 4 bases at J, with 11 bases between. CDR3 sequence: CASSKTVVTEAFF. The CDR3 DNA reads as TGCGCCAGCAGCAAGACAGTGGTCACTGAAGCTTTCTTT.

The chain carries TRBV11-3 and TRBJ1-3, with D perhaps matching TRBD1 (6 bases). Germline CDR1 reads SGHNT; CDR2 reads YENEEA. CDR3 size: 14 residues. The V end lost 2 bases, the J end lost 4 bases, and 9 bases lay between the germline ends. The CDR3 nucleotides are TGTGCCAGCAGCTTATACAGGGAGGGAAACACCATATATTTT. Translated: CASSLYREGNTIYF.

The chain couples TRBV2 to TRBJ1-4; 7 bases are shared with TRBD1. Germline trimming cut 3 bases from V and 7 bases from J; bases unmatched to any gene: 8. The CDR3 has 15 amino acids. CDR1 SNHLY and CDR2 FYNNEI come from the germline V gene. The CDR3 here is CASSDRQGGSEKLFF. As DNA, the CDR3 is TGTGCCAGCAGTGACCGACAGGGTGGGAGTGAAAAACTGTTTTTT.

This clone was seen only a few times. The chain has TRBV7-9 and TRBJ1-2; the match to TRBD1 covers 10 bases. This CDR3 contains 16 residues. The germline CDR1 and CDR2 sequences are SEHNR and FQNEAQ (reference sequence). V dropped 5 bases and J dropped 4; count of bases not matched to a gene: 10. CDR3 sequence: CASSPLRDRGGYGYTF. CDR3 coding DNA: TGTGCCAGCAGCCCCCTCCGGGACAGGGGTGGCTATGGCTACACCTTC.

The CDR3 nucleotides read TGTGCCAGCAGCTCATCCGGGGGATACAATGAGCAGTTCTTC. Its protein product is CASSSSGGYNEQFF. The rearrangement uses TRBV7-3 and TRBJ2-1; D possibly corresponds to TRBD2 (6 bases). This CDR3 spans 14 amino acids. V shed 4 bases and J shed 4 bases, with 11 bases lying between them. Germline lookup yields CDR1 SGHTA and CDR2 FQGTGA.

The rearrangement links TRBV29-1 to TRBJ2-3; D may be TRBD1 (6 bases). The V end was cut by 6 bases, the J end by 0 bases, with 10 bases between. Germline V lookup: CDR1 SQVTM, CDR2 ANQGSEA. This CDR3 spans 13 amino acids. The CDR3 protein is CSVDRSSTDTQYF. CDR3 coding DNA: TGCAGCGTCGACAGGTCTAGCACAGATACGCAGTATTTT.

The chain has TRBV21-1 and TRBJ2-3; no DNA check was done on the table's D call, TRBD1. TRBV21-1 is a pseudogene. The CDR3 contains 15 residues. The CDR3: CASSKTGRGTDTQYF. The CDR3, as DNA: TGTGCCAGCAGCAAAACCGGCAGGGGCACAGATACGCAGTATTTT.